Below, 22 T cell receptor beta chains from the same sample are listed, as sequenced in a study of molecular identifiers for immune sequencing clone quantification. Each CDR3 protein gets one entry after TCRdb re-called the PCR reads with MiXCR. The sample records hundreds of thousands of distinct CDR3 sequences, 25% being singletons. The source material was naive CD8+ T cells from blood, with Jurkat cell RNA spiked in. Specified subset: FACS-sorted CD8+CD4-CCR7+CD45RA+ naive T cells. All receptors derive from a human donor in good health. Some libraries in this study had Jurkat cell RNA spiked in.

The rearrangement joins TRBV9 to TRBJ2-5, with TRBD1 identical over 8 bases. Germline CDR1 and CDR2: SGDLS and YYNGEE. The V and J ends lost 0 bases and 5 bases, in that order; junction bases with no gene match: 6. This CDR3 comprises 15 residues. CDR3 DNA sequence: TGTGCCAGCAGCGTAGGGGGACAGGACGAGGAGACCCAGTACTTC. It codes for CASSVGGQDEETQYF.

This clonotype was detected only a few times. The rearrangement links TRBV5-5 to TRBJ2-7; no reliable D call. This CDR3 has 13 residues. With 4 bases removed from V and 0 bases from J, the gap between germline ends came to 8 bases. The germline V gene has CDR1 SGHKS and CDR2 YYEKEE (reference sequence). The CDR3 protein is CASSGSASYEQYF. The CDR3 region has the DNA TGTGCCAGCAGCGGATCAGCCTCCTACGAGCAGTACTTC.

In DNA, the CDR3 is TGTGCCAGCAGTGAACTTGGGGGCTCCTACAATGAGCAGTTCTTC. Its translation: CASSELGGSYNEQFF. The chain has TRBV25-1 and TRBJ2-1; D may be TRBD1 or TRBD2 (5 bases each). V shed 2 bases and J shed 0 bases, with 8 bases lying between them. The CDR3 loop spans 15 amino acids. Per germline, CDR1 MGHDK and CDR2 SYGVNS.

Regarding this clonotype: This sequence may be a read error, since a much larger clone differs from it by one base. The V call is TRBV9, the J call TRBJ2-3; the match to TRBD2 covers 13 bases. The CDR3 is made up of 16 amino acids. Germline CDR1 is SGDLS and CDR2 is YYNGEE. Trimming cost V 3 bases and J 4 bases; bases outside gene matches: 5. CDR3 protein: CASSAPLAGGPDTQYF. As DNA, the CDR3 is TGTGCCAGCAGCGCTCCACTAGCGGGAGGGCCAGATACGCAGTATTTT.

This chain joins TRBV4-2 and TRBJ2-1, with 10 bases fitting TRBD2. The CDR3 runs 17 residues. Germline CDR1 LGHNA, CDR2 YNFKEQ. V gave up 0 bases and J gave up 4 bases; unmatched junction bases: 6. CDR3 coding DNA: TGTGCCAGCAGCCAAGATACGGCTAGCGGGAGTTACAATGAGCAGTTCTTC. Translating it yields CASSQDTASGSYNEQFF.

This clonotype appeared once. A clone one base away is much larger, so this may be a read error. The rearrangement joins TRBV7-9 to TRBJ2-7; D is unresolved. This CDR3 has 11 amino acids. Germline V gene lookup returns CDR1 SEHNR and CDR2 FQNEAQ (reference sequence). CDR3 in amino acids: CAGSFGREQYF. The CDR3 region has the DNA TGTGCCGGCAGCTTCGGCCGCGAGCAGTACTTC.

The V and J genes are TRBV2 and TRBJ2-1; 14 positions agree with TRBD2. J lost 8 bases, V lost 5 bases, and 8 bases had no gene match. This CDR3 comprises 16 residues. In germline, CDR1 is SNHLY, CDR2 FYNNEI. The CDR3 protein is CASSSGTSGSSDEQFF. As DNA, the CDR3 is TGTGCCAGCAGTTCAGGGACTAGCGGGAGTAGCGATGAGCAGTTCTTC.

This clonotype was observed at least ten times. CDR3 sequence: CSARDDAGVWTQYF. Here the CDR3 DNA reads TGCAGTGCTAGAGATGACGCGGGAGTCTGGACCCAGTACTTC. The chain is built from TRBV20-1 and TRBJ2-5; 7 bases align to TRBD2. V lost 0 bases, J lost 7 bases, and 8 bases stayed unmatched. There are 14 residues in the CDR3. Germline V gene sequence: CDR1 DFQATT, CDR2 SNEGSKA (reference sequence).

The sample holds many counts of this clonotype. V is TRBV12-3 or TRBV12-4 and J is TRBJ2-2, with D possibly matching TRBD2 (5 bases). The CDR3 spans 15 residues. The V and J ends lost 4 bases and 5 bases respectively, with 14 bases between them. CDR3 in DNA: TGTGCCAGCAGTTGGGCCCAGTGGACTACCGGGGAGCTGTTTTTT. Its protein is CASSWAQWTTGELFF.

This clonotype came up a few times. The chain recombines TRBV28 with TRBJ2-7; D is unresolved. The CDR3 is 14 amino acids. From germline, CDR1 is MDHEN and CDR2 SYDVKM. V was trimmed by 5 bases and J by 2 bases, leaving 13 bases between them. The CDR3 bases are TGTGCCAGCAGTACAAATCGGGTAACCTACGAGCAGTACTTC. Translated, it gives CASSTNRVTYEQYF.

This clonotype was detected many times. The chain uses TRBV4-3 and TRBJ1-2; TRBD1 matches 10 bases. The CDR3 runs to 16 residues. The J segment lost 6 bases and the V segment lost 0 bases, leaving 7 bases of the junction unmatched. CDR1 is LGHNA and CDR2 is YSLEER in the germline V gene. The DNA for the CDR3 is TGCGCCAGCAGCCAAGATAGAGCCGGGACAGGGGATGGCTACACCTTC. Residues: CASSQDRAGTGDGYTF.

This clonotype appeared many times. The genes are TRBV13 and TRBJ2-5; 10 bases match TRBD2. Trimming took 5 bases from V and 1 from J; bases not matched to a gene: 4. CDR1 is PRHDT, CDR2 FYEKMQ, per germline (reference sequence). The CDR3 is 15 residues long. CDR3 amino acids: CASSHRLAGQETQYF. CDR3 nucleotides: TGTGCCAGCAGCCACCGACTAGCGGGCCAAGAGACCCAGTACTTC. Supplemented by reference TRBV13 and TRBJ2-5, the full variable domain reads AAGVIQSPRHLIKEKRETATLKCYPIPRHDTVYWYQQGPGQDPQFLISFYEKMQSDKGSIPDRFSAQQFSDYHSELNMSSLELGDSALYFCASSHRLAGQETQYFGPGTRLLVL.

This clonotype was counted many times. J is TRBJ2-2 and V is TRBV29-1; TRBD2 matches 11 bases. The V and J ends lost 7 bases and 0 bases, in that order; junction bases with no gene match: 7. CDR1 and CDR2 (germline): SQVTM, ANQGSEA. The CDR3 contains 16 residues. CDR3 loop: CSAGLAGRANTGELFF. The CDR3 DNA reads TGCAGCGCCGGACTAGCGGGCCGCGCGAACACCGGGGAGCTGTTTTTT.

The V and J genes are TRBV20-1 and TRBJ2-1; tentative D call: TRBD1 (6 bases). V lost 3 bases, J lost 7 bases, and 16 bases lay in between. This CDR3 is built from 14 residues. Germline V lookup: CDR1 DFQATT, CDR2 SNEGSKA (reference sequence). CDR3 protein: CSASFGDTENEQFF. In DNA form, the CDR3 reads TGCAGTGCTAGTTTTGGGGACACGGAGAATGAGCAGTTCTTC.

This clonotype was detected many times. This chain connects TRBV6-1 to TRBJ2-3; either TRBD1 or TRBD2 may supply D (5 bases each). Germline V lookup: CDR1 MNHNS, CDR2 SASEGT. The V end lost 1 base, the J end lost 2 bases, and 13 bases lay between the germline ends. The CDR3 is 16 residues long. DNA for the CDR3: TGTGCCAGCAGTGAAGAAGGGGCGGGCCCCACAGATACGCAGTATTTT. Amino acid sequence: CASSEEGAGPTDTQYF.

Remarks on this clonotype: Since a much larger clone is just one base distant, this may be a read error. The chain couples TRBV25-1 to TRBJ2-5; 7 positions match TRBD2. J gave up 3 bases and V 8 bases, and 6 bases lay outside the gene matches. Germline CDR1 MGHDK, CDR2 SYGVNS. The CDR3 length is 13 residues. CDR3 bases: TGTGCCAGCGGTCTCGGGACTAAAGAGACCCAGTACTTC. This codes for CASGLGTKETQYF.

The chain carries TRBV19 and TRBJ2-5; the D is unclear. The CDR3 contains 14 residues. Between the trimmed V and J ends, which lost 5 bases and 7 bases, there was a span of 17 bases. CDR1 is LNHDA and CDR2 is SQIVND in the germline V gene (reference sequence). This CDR3 is CASSQRGGYGTQYF. For the CDR3, the DNA is TGTGCCAGTAGTCAACGAGGTGGTTATGGGACCCAGTACTTC.

The table lists this clonotype with many counts. V and J are TRBV6-1 and TRBJ1-1, with D hard to call. CDR1 and CDR2 from the germline V gene are MNHNS and SASEGT. The CDR3 runs to 14 residues. V shed 2 bases and J shed 2 bases, with 9 bases lying between them. In DNA, the CDR3 is TGTGCCAGCAGTGAATTTAACCCAAACACTGAAGCTTTCTTT. Amino acid sequence: CASSEFNPNTEAFF.

The chain joins TRBV6-2 or TRBV6-3 to TRBJ2-7; D not resolved. This CDR3 region has 13 residues. V lost 11 bases and J lost 9, with 23 bases in between. The germline V gene encodes CDR1 MNHEY and CDR2 SVGEGT. The DNA for the CDR3 is TGTGCCCGCCGGCCGGGCCTCGCTGCCGCGCAGTACTTC. This sequence encodes CARRPGLAAAQYF.

This chain uses TRBV6-1 with TRBJ1-2; 9 nucleotides line up with TRBD1. The germline V gene has CDR1 MNHNS and CDR2 SASEGT. V dropped 5 bases and J dropped 4; count of bases not matched to a gene: 17. This CDR3 is built from 18 residues. The CDR3 DNA reads TGTGCCAGCAGTAACCCACGAGAAACAGGGGGCGTATTCTATGGCTACACCTTC. It codes for CASSNPRETGGVFYGYTF.

This clonotype was picked up many times. The chain is built from TRBV5-4 and TRBJ2-7; TRBD1 agrees at 9 bases. V dropped 4 bases and J dropped 3; count of bases not matched to a gene: 8. This CDR3 contains 15 residues. Germline CDR1 SGHNT, CDR2 YYREEE (reference sequence). For the CDR3, the DNA is TGTGCCAGCAGCGGCGGGACAGGGACTGGCTACGAGCAGTACTTC. Residues: CASSGGTGTGYEQYF. The whole variable domain, filled in from reference TRBV5-4 and TRBJ2-7, reads ETGVTQSPTHLIKTRGQQVTLRCSSQSGHNTVSWYQQALGQGPQFIFQYYREEENGRGNFPPRFSGLQFPNYSSELNVNALELDDSALYLCASSGGTGTGYEQYFGPGTRLTVT.

This clonotype was counted only a few times. The V gene is TRBV24-1, the J gene TRBJ2-4; no clear D gene. CDR3 length: 15 amino acids. Between the trimmed V and J ends, which lost 4 bases and 4 bases, there was a span of 13 bases. The germline gives CDR1 KGHDR, CDR2 SFDVKD. The CDR3 bases are TGTGCCACCAGTGACCCCACGGATAATAAAAACATTCAGTACTTC. It yields the protein CATSDPTDNKNIQYF.